The source of this TCR beta chain is a study of shared clonotypes between healthy human individuals. General study findings and limits: The study's rarefaction showed incomplete sorted-subset sequencing despite large depth. Clonotypes shared by all four sorted-subset donors had higher generation probabilities than non-shared clonotypes. It was only blood that was sampled, and tissue repertoires likely differ.

Clones were sequenced by immunoSEQ multiplex PCR, and TCRdb holds only the in-frame ones, with some missing. Of nearly 2 million clones in the sample, about 95% were seen once. CD45RO-negative cells were positively selected for CCR7, leaving out terminally differentiated effector memory CD45RA+ cells. Unmatched junction bases numbered 1, after V lost 6 bases and J lost 1 base. The CDR3 is 16 amino acids. The germline gives CDR1 MRHNA, CDR2 SNTAGT. In the case of this clone: The antigen remains undetermined.

This rearrangement joins TRBV6-4 to TRBJ2-1; 15 bases match TRBD2. The TCR originated in a young man in good health. Sequenced material: naive CD8+ T cells sorted from blood. The CDR3 nucleotides are TGTGCCAGCAGGGGGACTAGCGGGGGGTCCTACAATGAGCAGTTCTTC. It translates to CASRGTSGGSYNEQFF.